Presented here are 4 T cell receptor beta chains from one specimen sequenced in a study of blood T cell repertoires in COVID-19. The data were produced by immunoSEQ multiplex PCR, yet TCRdb's version contains in-frame clones alone and is incomplete. The table lists about 130,000 clones, about 87% of them singletons. The sequenced material came from peripheral blood. The receptor source for this set is a human donor in a cohort sampled during active COVID-19.

This rearrangement joins TRBV9 to TRBJ1-1, with D possibly matching TRBD1 (6 bases). CDR3 length: 14 amino acids. CDR1 is SGDLS and CDR2 is YYNGEE in the germline V gene. Trimming stripped 4 bases from V and 5 bases from J, with 15 bases between. The CDR3 sequence: CASSMTGVGTEAFF. CDR3 bases: TGTGCCAGCAGCATGACAGGTGTCGGGACTGAAGCTTTCTTT.

The chain carries TRBV3-1 (or the pseudogene TRBV3-2) and TRBJ2-3; D perhaps matches TRBD1 (7 bases). The V and J ends lost 4 bases and 1 base respectively, with 9 bases between them. Germline CDR1 and CDR2: LGHDT and YNNKEL (reference sequence). The CDR3 has 14 amino acids. CDR3 DNA: TGTGCCAGCAGCCCCAGGGGGGGCACAGATACGCAGTATTTT. Protein product: CASSPRGGTDTQYF.

This chain links TRBV5-1 with TRBJ1-4; 7 positions agree with TRBD1. CDR3 length: 15 residues. Germline-derived CDR1 and CDR2 are SGHRS and YFSETQ. V lost 4 bases to trimming and J lost 2 bases; unmatched junction nucleotides: 5. CDR3 protein: CASSLVTGTNEKLFF. In nucleotides, the CDR3 is TGCGCCAGCAGCCTGGTGACAGGGACTAATGAAAAACTGTTTTTT.

The V gene is TRBV5-6, the J gene TRBJ1-1, with TRBD1 identical over 9 bases. Germline CDR1 and CDR2: SGHDT and YYEEEE. The CDR3 loop spans 13 amino acids. Unmatched junction bases numbered 3, after V lost 4 bases and J lost 5 bases. For the CDR3, the DNA is TGTGCCAGCAGCCAAGGGACAGGGACTGAAGCTTTCTTT. It translates to CASSQGTGTEAFF.